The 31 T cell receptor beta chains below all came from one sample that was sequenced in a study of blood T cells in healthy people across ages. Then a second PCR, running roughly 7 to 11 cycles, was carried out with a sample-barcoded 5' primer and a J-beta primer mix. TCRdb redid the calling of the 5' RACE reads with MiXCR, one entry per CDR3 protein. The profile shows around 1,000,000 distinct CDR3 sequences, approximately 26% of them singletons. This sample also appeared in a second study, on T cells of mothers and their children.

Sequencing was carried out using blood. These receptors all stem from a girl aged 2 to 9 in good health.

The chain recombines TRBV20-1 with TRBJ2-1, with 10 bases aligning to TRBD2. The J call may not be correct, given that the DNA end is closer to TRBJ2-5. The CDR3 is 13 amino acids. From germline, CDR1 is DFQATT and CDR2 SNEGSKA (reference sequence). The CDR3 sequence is CSAKTSGKETQYF. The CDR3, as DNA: TGCAGTGCGAAAACTAGCGGGAAAGAGACCCAGTACTTC.

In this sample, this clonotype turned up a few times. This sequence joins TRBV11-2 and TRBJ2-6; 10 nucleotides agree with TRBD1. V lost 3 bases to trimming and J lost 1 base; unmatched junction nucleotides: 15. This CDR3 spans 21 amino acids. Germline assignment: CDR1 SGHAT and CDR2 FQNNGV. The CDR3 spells CASSFPGQGSLAYSGANVLTF. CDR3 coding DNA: TGTGCCAGCAGCTTCCCGGGACAGGGGAGTTTGGCCTATTCTGGGGCCAACGTCCTGACTTTC. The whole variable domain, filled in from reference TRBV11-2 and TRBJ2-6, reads EAGVAQSPRYKIIEKRQSVAFWCNPISGHATLYWYQQILGQGPKLLIQFQNNGVVDDSQLPKDRFSAERLKGVDSTLKIQPAKLEDSAVYLCASSFPGQGSLAYSGANVLTFGAGSRLTVL.

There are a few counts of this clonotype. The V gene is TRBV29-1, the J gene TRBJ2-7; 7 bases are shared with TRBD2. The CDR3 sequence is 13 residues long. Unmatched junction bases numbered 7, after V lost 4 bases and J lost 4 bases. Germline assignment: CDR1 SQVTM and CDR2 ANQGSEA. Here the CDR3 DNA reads TGCAGCGTTGTGGTGGGAGGGCGTTACGAGCAGTACTTC. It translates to CSVVVGGRYEQYF.

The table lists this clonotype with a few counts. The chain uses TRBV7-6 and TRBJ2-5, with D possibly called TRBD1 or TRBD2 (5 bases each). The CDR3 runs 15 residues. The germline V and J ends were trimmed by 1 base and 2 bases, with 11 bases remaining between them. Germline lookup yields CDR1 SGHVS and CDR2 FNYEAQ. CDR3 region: CASSLEGTLQETQYF. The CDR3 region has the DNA TGTGCCAGCAGCTTAGAAGGGACCTTACAAGAGACCCAGTACTTC.

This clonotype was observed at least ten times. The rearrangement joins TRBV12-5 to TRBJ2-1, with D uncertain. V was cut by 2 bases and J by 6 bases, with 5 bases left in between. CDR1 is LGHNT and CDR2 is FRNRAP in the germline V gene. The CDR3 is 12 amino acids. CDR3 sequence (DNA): TGTGCTAGTGGTTTGATTAGCAATGAGCAGTTCTTC. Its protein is CASGLISNEQFF.

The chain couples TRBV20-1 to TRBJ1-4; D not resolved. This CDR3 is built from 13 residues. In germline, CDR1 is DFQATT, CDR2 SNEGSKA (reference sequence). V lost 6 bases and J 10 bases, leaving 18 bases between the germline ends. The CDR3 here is CSANPEGGVKLFF. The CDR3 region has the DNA TGCAGTGCCAACCCCGAGGGTGGGGTAAAACTGTTTTTT.

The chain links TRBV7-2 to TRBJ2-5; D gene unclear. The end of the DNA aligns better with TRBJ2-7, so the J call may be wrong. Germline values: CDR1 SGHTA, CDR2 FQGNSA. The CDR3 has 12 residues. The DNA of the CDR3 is TGTGCCAGCAGCTCCTGGACCTACGAGCAGTACTTC. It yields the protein CASSSWTYEQYF.

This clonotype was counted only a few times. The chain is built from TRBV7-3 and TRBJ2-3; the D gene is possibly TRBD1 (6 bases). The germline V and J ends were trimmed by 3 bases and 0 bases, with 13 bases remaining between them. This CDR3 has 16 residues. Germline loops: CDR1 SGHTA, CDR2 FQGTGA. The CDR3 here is CASSFNRESSTDTQYF. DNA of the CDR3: TGTGCCAGCAGCTTCAACAGGGAATCTAGCACAGATACGCAGTATTTT. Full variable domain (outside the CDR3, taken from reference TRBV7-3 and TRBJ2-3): GAGVSQTPSNKVTEKGKYVELRCDPISGHTALYWYRQSLGQGPEFLIYFQGTGAADDSGLPNDRFFAVRPEGSVSTLKIQRTERGDSAVYLCASSFNRESSTDTQYFGPGTRLTVL.

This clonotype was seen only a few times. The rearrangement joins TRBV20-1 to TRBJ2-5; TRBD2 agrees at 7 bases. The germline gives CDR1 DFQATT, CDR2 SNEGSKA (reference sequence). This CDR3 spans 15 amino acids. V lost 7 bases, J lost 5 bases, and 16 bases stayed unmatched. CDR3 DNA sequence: TGCAGTGTCAGGGACTACCGAGACTCTTTGGAGACCCAGTACTTC. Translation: CSVRDYRDSLETQYF.

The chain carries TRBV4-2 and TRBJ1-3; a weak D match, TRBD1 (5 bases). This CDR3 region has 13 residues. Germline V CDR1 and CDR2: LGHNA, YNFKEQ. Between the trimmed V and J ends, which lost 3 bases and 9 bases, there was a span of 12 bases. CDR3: CASSQNTRATIYF. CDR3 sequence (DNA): TGTGCCAGCAGCCAGAATACCAGGGCCACCATATATTTT.

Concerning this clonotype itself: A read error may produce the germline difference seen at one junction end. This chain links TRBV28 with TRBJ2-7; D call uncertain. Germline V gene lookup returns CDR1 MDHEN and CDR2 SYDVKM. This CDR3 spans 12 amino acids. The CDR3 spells CASSRSNYGQYF. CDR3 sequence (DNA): TGTGCCAGCAGTAGGTCCAACTACGGGCAGTACTTC.

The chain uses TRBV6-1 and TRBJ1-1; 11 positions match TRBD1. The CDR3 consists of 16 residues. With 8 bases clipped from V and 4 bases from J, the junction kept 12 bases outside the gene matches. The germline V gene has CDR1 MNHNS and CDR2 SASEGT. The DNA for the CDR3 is TGTGCCAGCCATAGACCGGACAGGGGGCAGAGCACTGAAGCTTTCTTT. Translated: CASHRPDRGQSTEAFF.

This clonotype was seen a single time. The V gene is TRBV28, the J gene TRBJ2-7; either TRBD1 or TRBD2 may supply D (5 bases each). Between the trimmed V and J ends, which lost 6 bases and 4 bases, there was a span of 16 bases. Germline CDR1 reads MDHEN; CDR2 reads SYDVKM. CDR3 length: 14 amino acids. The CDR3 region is CASRYTGGPYEQYF. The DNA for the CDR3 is TGTGCCAGCAGGTATACAGGAGGCCCTTACGAGCAGTACTTC.

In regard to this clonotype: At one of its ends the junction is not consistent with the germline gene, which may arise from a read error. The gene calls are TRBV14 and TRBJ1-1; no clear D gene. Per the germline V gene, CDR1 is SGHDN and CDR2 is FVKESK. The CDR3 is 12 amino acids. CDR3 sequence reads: CASSQDLGTLVF. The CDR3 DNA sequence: TGTGCCAGCAGCCAAGATCTGGGAACGCTGGTCTTT. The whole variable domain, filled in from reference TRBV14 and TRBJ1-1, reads EAGVTQFPSHSVIEKGQTVTLRCDPISGHDNLYWYRRVMGKEIKFLLHFVKESKQDESGMPNNRFLAERTGGTYSTLKVQPAELEDSGVYFCASSQDLGTLVFGQGTRLTVV.

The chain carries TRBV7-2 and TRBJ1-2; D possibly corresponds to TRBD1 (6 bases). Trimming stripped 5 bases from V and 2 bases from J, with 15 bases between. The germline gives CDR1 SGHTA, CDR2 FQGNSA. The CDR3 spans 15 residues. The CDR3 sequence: CASSLQGRGNYGYTF. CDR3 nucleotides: TGTGCCAGCAGCCTCCAGGGGCGCGGAAACTATGGCTACACCTTC.

The CDR3 here is CASSPAQGLQRTGELFF. The CDR3 region has the DNA TGCGCCAGCAGCCCAGCCCAGGGGCTCCAACGGACCGGGGAGCTGTTTTTT. The genes are TRBV5-1 and TRBJ2-2; D is possibly TRBD1 (6 bases). Trimming cost V 4 bases and J 5 bases, with 21 bases left between them. CDR3 size: 17 residues. Germline-derived CDR1 and CDR2 are SGHRS and YFSETQ.

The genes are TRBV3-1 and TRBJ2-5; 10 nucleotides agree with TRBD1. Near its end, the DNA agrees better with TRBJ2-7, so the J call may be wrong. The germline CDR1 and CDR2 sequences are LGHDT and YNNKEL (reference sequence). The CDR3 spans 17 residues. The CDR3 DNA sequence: TGTGCCAGCAGCCAAGACCCCGTAGGGACAGGGGCCTACGAGCAGTACTTC. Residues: CASSQDPVGTGAYEQYF.

CDR3: CSVVGRVSYGYTF. The CDR3 region has the DNA TGCAGCGTTGTAGGACGAGTGAGCTATGGCTACACCTTC. The genes are TRBV29-1 and TRBJ1-2; D remains unclear. Per germline, CDR1 SQVTM and CDR2 ANQGSEA. Trimming pared 4 bases from V and 4 bases from J, leaving 13 bases between. This CDR3 spans 13 amino acids.

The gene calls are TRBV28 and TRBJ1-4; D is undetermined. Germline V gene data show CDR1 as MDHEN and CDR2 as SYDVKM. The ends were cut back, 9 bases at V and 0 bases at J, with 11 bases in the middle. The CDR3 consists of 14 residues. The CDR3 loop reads CASFPAATNEKLFF. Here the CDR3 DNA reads TGTGCCAGTTTCCCCGCTGCAACTAATGAAAAACTGTTTTTT.

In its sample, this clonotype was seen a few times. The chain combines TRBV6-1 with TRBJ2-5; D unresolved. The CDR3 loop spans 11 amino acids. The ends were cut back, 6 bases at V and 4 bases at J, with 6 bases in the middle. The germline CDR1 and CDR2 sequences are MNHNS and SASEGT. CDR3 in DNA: TGTGCCAGCAGGGACGGAGAGACCCAGTACTTC. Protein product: CASRDGETQYF.

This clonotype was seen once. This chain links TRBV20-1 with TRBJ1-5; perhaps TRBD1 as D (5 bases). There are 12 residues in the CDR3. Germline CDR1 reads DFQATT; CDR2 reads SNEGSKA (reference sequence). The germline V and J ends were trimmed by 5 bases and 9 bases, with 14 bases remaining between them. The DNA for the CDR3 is TGCAGTGCTGATCAGGGTTCTGGGCCCCAGCATTTT. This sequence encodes CSADQGSGPQHF.

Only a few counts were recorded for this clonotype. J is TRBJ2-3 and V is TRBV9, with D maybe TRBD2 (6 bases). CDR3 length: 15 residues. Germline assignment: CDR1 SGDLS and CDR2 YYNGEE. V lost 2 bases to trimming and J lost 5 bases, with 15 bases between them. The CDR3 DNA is TGTGCCAGCAGCGTTTGGGGCGCCGGGGGAGATACGCAGTATTTT. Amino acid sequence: CASSVWGAGGDTQYF.

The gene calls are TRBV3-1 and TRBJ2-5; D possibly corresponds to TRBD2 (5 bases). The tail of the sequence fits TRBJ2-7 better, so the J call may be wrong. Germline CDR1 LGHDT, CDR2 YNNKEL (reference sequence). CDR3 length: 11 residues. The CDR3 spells CATRRLGEQYF. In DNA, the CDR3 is TGTGCCACGAGGAGGCTAGGCGAGCAGTACTTC.

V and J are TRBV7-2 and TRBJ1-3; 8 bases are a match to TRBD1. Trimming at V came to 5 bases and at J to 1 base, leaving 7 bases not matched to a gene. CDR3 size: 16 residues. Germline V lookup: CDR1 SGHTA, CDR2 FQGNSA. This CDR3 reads CASSTGTGWSGNTIYF. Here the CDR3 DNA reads TGTGCCAGCAGCACTGGGACAGGTTGGTCTGGAAACACCATATATTTT.

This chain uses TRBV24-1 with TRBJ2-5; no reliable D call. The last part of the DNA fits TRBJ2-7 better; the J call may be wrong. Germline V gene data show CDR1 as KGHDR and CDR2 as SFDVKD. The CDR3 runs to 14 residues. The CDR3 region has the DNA TGTGCCACCAGTGAGGCGGACGTCTCCTACGAGCAGTACTTC. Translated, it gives CATSEADVSYEQYF.

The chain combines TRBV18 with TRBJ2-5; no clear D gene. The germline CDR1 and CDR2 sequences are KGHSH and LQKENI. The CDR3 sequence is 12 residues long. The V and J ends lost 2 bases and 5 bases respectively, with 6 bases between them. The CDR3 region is CASSPSKETQYF. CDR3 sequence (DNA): TGTGCCAGCTCACCATCTAAGGAGACCCAGTACTTC.

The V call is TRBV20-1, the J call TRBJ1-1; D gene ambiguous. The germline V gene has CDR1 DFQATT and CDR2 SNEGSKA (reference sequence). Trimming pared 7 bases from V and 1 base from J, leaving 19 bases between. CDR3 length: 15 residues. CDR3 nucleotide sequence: TGCAGTGTCCTACCTGTAACGGCAGCGAACACTGAAGCTTTCTTT. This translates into CSVLPVTAANTEAFF.

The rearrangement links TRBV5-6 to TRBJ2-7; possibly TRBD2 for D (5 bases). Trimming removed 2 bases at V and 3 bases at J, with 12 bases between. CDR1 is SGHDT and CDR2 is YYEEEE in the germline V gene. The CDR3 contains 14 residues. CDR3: CASSLYGSHYEQYF. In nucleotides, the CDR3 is TGTGCCAGCAGCTTATATGGGAGCCACTACGAGCAGTACTTC.

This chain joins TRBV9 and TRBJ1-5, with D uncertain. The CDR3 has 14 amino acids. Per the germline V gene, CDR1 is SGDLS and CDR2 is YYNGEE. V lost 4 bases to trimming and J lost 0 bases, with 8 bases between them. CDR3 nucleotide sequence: TGTGCCAGCAGCAGGAGGGATAGCAATCAGCCCCAGCATTTT. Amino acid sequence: CASSRRDSNQPQHF.

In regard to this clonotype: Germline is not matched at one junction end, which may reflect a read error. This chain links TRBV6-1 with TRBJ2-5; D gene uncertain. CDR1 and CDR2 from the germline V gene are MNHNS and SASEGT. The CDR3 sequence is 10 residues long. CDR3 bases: TGTGCCAGCAGTGACGGGCCTCTCCACTTC. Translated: CASSDGPLHF.

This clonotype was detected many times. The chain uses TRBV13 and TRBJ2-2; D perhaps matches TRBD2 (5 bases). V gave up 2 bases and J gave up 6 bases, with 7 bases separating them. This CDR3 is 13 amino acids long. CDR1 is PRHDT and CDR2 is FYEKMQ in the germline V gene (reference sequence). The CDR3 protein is CASSLSGPGELFF. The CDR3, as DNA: TGTGCCAGCAGCTTAAGCGGTCCCGGGGAGCTGTTTTTT.